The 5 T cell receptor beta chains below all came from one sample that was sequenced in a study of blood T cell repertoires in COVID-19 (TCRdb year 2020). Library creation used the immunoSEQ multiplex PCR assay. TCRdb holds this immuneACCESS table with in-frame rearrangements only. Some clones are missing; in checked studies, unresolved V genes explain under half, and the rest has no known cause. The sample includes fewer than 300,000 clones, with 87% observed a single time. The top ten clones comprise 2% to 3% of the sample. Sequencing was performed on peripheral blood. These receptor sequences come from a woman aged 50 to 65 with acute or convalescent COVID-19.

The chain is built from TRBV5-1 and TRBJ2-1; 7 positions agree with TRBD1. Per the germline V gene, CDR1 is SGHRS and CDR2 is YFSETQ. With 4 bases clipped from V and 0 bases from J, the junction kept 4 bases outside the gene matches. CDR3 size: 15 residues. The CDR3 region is CASSVRDSSYNEQFF. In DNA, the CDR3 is TGCGCCAGCAGCGTCCGGGACAGCTCCTACAATGAGCAGTTCTTC.

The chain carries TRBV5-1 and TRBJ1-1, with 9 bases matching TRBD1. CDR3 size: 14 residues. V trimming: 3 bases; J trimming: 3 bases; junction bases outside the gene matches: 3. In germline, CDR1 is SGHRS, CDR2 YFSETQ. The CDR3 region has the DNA TGCGCCAGCAGCTCGGACAGGGGAGACACTGAAGCTTTCTTT. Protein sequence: CASSSDRGDTEAFF. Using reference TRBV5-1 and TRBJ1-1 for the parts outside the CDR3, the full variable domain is KAGVTQTPRYLIKTRGQQVTLSCSPISGHRSVSWYQQTPGQGLQFLFEYFSETQRNKGNFPGRFSGRQFSNSRSEMNVSTLELGDSALYLCASSSDRGDTEAFFGQGTRLTVV.

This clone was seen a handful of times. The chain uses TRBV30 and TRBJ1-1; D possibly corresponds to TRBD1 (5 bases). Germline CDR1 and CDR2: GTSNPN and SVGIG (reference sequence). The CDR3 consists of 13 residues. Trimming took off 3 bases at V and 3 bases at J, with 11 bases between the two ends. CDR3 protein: CAWRTVSYTEAFF. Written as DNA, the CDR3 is TGTGCCTGGAGGACAGTGAGTTACACTGAAGCTTTCTTT.

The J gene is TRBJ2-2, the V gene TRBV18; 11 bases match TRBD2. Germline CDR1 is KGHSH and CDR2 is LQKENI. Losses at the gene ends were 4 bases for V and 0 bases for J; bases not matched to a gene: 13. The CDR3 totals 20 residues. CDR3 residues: CASSLQEGLAGGTNTGELFF. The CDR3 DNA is TGTGCCAGCTCACTACAGGAAGGGCTAGCGGGAGGAACGAACACCGGGGAGCTGTTTTTT.

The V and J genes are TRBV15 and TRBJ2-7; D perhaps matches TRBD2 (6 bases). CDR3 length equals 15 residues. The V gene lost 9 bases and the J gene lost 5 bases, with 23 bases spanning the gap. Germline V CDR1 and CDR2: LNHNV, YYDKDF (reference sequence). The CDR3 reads CATTQPGLFGNEQYF. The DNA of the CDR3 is TGTGCCACAACCCAACCGGGACTTTTCGGGAACGAGCAGTACTTC.